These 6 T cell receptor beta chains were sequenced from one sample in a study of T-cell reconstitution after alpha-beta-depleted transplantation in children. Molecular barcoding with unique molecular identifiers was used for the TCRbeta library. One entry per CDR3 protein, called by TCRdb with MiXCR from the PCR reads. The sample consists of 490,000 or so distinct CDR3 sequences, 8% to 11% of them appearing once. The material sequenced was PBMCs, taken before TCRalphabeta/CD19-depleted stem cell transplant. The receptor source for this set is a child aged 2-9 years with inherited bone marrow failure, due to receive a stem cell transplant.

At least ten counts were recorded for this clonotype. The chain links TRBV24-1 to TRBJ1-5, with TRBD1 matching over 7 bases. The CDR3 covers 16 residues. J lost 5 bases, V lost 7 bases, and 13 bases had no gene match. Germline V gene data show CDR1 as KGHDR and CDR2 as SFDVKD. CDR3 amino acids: CATSIRQGLGDQPQHF. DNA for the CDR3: TGTGCCACCAGCATCAGACAGGGATTAGGGGATCAGCCCCAGCATTTT.

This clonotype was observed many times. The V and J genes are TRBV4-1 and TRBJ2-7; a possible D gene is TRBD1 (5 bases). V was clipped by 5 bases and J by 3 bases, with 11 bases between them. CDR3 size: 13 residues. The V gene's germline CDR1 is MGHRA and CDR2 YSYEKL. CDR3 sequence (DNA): TGCGCCAGCAGCAGGGGCGACATCTACGAGCAGTACTTC. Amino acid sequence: CASSRGDIYEQYF.

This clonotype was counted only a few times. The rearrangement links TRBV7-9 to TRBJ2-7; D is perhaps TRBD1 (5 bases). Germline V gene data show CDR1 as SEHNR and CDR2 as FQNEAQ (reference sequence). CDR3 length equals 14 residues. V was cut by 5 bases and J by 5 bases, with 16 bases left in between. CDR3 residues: CASSPPGRVHEQYF. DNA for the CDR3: TGTGCCAGCAGCCCCCCGGGCAGGGTGCACGAGCAGTACTTC.

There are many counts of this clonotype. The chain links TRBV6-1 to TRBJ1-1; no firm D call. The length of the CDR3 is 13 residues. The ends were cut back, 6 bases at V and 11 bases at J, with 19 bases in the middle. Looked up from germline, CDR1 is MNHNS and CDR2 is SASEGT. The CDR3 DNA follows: TGTGCCAGCAGACCCCGTACCGGAGCAGTTGCTTTCTTT. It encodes CASRPRTGAVAFF.

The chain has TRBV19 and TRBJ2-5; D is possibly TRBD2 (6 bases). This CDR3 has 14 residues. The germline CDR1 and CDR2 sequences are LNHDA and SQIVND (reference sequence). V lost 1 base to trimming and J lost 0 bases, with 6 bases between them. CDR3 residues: CASSIGLDQETQYF. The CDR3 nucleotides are TGTGCCAGTAGTATAGGACTAGACCAAGAGACCCAGTACTTC.

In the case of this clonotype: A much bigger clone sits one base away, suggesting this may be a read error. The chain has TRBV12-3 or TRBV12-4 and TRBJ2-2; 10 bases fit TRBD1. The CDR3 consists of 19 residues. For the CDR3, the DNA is TGTGTCAGCAGTCCACCATTCGGACGACAGGGGGCTATGTCCGGGGAGCTGTTTTTT. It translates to CVSSPPFGRQGAMSGELFF.